Listed below are T cell receptor beta chains from one sample, sequenced in a study of OX40 agonist ivuxolimab in advanced cancers. Sequencing was performed with immunoSEQ multiplex PCR; in TCRdb, only in-frame clones are kept and a portion is missing. This table has 57,000 or so clones, approximately 90% appearing once. Sequences were derived from CD4+ or CD8+ T cells sorted from blood, sampled in a trial of the OX40 agonist ivuxolimab. These receptors came from an adult with an advanced solid tumor such as melanoma, head and neck, liver or kidney cancer. Each CDR3 is given with its conserved first and last residue. The D gene is left open where the match is weak. Size is omitted from some rows. Given values are once, few, many or a class for expanded clones.

NA NA TRBJ1-1 TRBV4-2 TGTGCCAGCAGCCAAGATCCCCGGGGCACAACTGAAGCTTTCTTT CASSQDPRGTTEAFF
NA few TRBJ1-2 TRBV7-9 TGTGCCAGCAGCTCGCGGACAGCTGGCTACACCTTC CASSSRTAGYTF
NA NA TRBJ1-1 TRBV18 TGTGCCAGCTCACTCCTGGCACCCAGGATCGCTGAAGCTTTCTTT CASSLLAPRIAEAFF
NA NA TRBJ2-2 TRBV19 TGTGCCAGTAGTATCCTAAGCCCAGTAAACACCGGGGAGCTGTTTTTT CASSILSPVNTGELFF
NA NA TRBJ2-5 TRBV5-4 TGTGCCAGCAGGATGACAGTAGAATTAGAGACCCAGTACTTC CASRMTVELETQYF
TRBD1 NA TRBJ2-7 TRBV10-3 TGTGCCATCAGTGAGGATACCGGGACAGGGTCCCACGAGCAGTACTTC CAISEDTGTGSHEQYF
TRBD2 NA TRBJ2-3 TRBV7-2 TGTGCCAGCAGCTTTTACCAGCGGGGAGCTACGCAGTATTTT CASSFYQRGATQYF
NA NA TRBJ1-1 TRBV5-1 TGCGCCAGCAGCCCCGGAAGGGGATGGGGGAACACTGAAGCCTTCTTT CASSPGRGWGNTEAFF
NA NA TRBJ2-4 TRBV6-5 TGTGCCAGCAGTTACGAGCAGGGCCGAGCCAAAAACATTCAGTACTTC CASSYEQGRAKNIQYF
TRBD1 NA TRBJ1-5 TRBV19 TGTGCCAGTAGTATAGGGGGCCGACAGGGAAAAGGGAATCAGCCCCAGCATTTT CASSIGGRQGKGNQPQHF
NA NA TRBJ2-7 TRBV11-3 TGTGCCAGCAGCATAGGGCAGGGTCGGTTTGACGAGCAGTACTTC CASSIGQGRFDEQYF
TRBD1 NA TRBJ1-6 TRBV4-2 TGTGCCAGCAGCCAAGATACATCCGGGACAGGTTATTCACCCCTCCACTTT CASSQDTSGTGYSPLHF
NA NA TRBJ1-1 TRBV2 TGTGCCAGCAGTATAATGGCCGAAGCTTTCTTT CASSIMAEAFF
NA NA TRBJ1-2 TRBV11-2 TGTGCCAGCAGCTTAGGGGCGGAGCGGAACTATGGCTACACCTTC CASSLGAERNYGYTF
TRBD1 NA TRBJ1-1 TRBV5-8 TGTGCCAGCAGCTACGGACAGGGGAACACTGAAGCTTTCTTT CASSYGQGNTEAFF
NA once TRBJ1-6 TRBV5-5 TGTGCCAGCAGCTTGAGTGGGAACGGGGGAAATTCACCCCTCCACTTT CASSLSGNGGNSPLHF
NA NA TRBJ1-2 TRBV6-5 TGTGCCAGCAGGAAGATCGGGCAAGTGTATGGCTACACCTTC CASRKIGQVYGYTF
NA NA TRBJ2-3 TRBV28 TGTGCCAGCATAGGGTCACTTTTATCCGCAGATACGCAGTATTTT CASIGSLLSADTQYF
TRBD1 NA TRBJ2-5 TRBV6-5 TGTGCCAGCAGGCCCCACTCGGACAGGGATGAGACCCAGTACTTC CASRPHSDRDETQYF
NA NA TRBJ1-4 TRBV7-6 TGTGCCAGCAGCGGAACTTACGAAAAACTGTTTTTT CASSGTYEKLFF
TRBD1 NA TRBJ2-7 TRBV6-1 TGTGCCAGCAGTGCGGAGGCGGGACAGGGATACGAGCAGTACTTC CASSAEAGQGYEQYF
TRBD1 NA TRBJ2-3 TRBV7-3 TGTGCCAGCAGCCAGACTATAAGACAGGGGGGCAGCACAGATACGCAGTATTTT CASSQTIRQGGSTDTQYF
TRBD2 NA TRBJ2-1 TRBV5-1 TGCGCCAGCAGCTTGAGACCAGCGGGGGGTAATGAGCAGTTCTTC CASSLRPAGGNEQFF
NA NA TRBJ1-2 TRBV7-2 TGTGCCAGCAGCTTTTCTGGCTATGGCTACACCTTC CASSFSGYGYTF
NA NA TRBJ2-3 TRBV11-1 TGTGCCAGCAGCCCCTACGGGGACATCACAGATACGCAGTATTTT CASSPYGDITDTQYF
NA NA TRBJ2-7 TRBV27 TGTGCCAGCAGTGGGTTGGAAGCGGCTCGCGGCGAGCAGTACTTC CASSGLEAARGEQYF
NA NA TRBJ2-1 TRBV11-3 TGTGCCAGCAGCGGAGGGGTATCGGCCTACAATGAGCAGTTCTTC CASSGGVSAYNEQFF
NA few TRBJ2-5 TRBV18 TGTGCCAGCTCCCGTCGGACAGATCAAGAGACCCAGTACTTC CASSRRTDQETQYF
NA once TRBJ2-2 TRBV9 TGTGCCAGCAGCCAAGCAGGGGGGAACGGGGAGCTGTTTTTT CASSQAGGNGELFF
NA NA TRBJ1-1 TRBV6-6 TGTGCCAGCAGTTACGCGGTGCAGGTCCCTGAAGCTTTCTTT CASSYAVQVPEAFF
NA NA TRBJ2-7 TRBV18 TGTGCCAGCTCATCCAATAATCGGGACGGCTACGAGCAGTACTTC CASSSNNRDGYEQYF
NA NA TRBJ2-3 TRBV7-9 TGTGCCAGCAGCTTAGCGTCGGGCGGACCAGATACGCAGTATTTT CASSLASGGPDTQYF
NA NA TRBJ2-7 TRBV27 TGTGCCAGCAGTCTTAACAGGGTACCCTACGAGCAGTACTTC CASSLNRVPYEQYF
NA NA TRBJ1-4 TRBV29-1 TGCAGCGTTGCCCTCGGGGCCGGAGGTGAAAAACTGTTTTTT CSVALGAGGEKLFF
TRBD1 NA TRBJ2-7 TRBV6-6 TGTGCCAGCAGCCGGGACAGGGAAGGCGAGCAGTACTTC CASSRDREGEQYF
NA NA TRBJ2-7 TRBV29-1 TGCAGCGTTGAAGTAGTGGGGGTCTACGAGCAGTACTTC CSVEVVGVYEQYF
NA few TRBJ2-7 TRBV7-8 TGTGCCAGCAGCCCGGGCTCGGCGCTTGATAGCTCCTACGAGCAGTACTTC CASSPGSALDSSYEQYF
TRBD1 once TRBJ2-1 TRBV28 TGTGCCAGCAGTGGCGTGTTGGGACAGGTTTCCAATGAGCAGTTCTTC CASSGVLGQVSNEQFF
NA NA TRBJ2-6 TRBV6-1 TGTGCCAGCAGTGCGGCAGGGGAAGGGTCTGGGGCCAACGTCCTGACTTTC CASSAAGEGSGANVLTF
NA NA TRBJ2-5 TRBV12-5 TGTGCTAGTGGTTTGGGCCAGGAGACCCAGTACTTC CASGLGQETQYF
NA NA TRBJ1-3 TRBV9 TGTGCCAGCAGCCCCCTCCAAGGAAACACCATATATTTT CASSPLQGNTIYF
NA NA TRBJ1-2 TRBV27 TGTGCCAGCAGTCCCAGGGAGGGGTATGGCTACACCTTC CASSPREGYGYTF
NA NA TRBJ1-1 TRBV19 TGTGCCAGTAGTACACAGCTAAACACTGAAGCTTTCTTT CASSTQLNTEAFF
NA once TRBJ2-7 TRBV5-4 TGTGCCAGCAGCTTGGAAGTGGCCGGAGTCGAGCAGTACTTC CASSLEVAGVEQYF